The 10 T cell receptor beta chains below come from one sample, sequenced in a study of blood T cells in healthy people across ages (dated by TCRdb to between 2014 and 2017). The library was produced with 5' RACE. The data were produced on an Illumina HiSeq 2500. The second PCR ran for roughly 7 to 12 cycles and used a J-beta primer mix along with a sample-barcoded 5' primer. The public reads were reprocessed in TCRdb via fastp at Q25 and MiXCR, keeping in-frame beta chains. Merged by CDR3 protein, the rows form single entries marked with the most common genes and DNA. This sample lists hundreds of thousands of distinct CDR3 sequences; roughly three fifths were detected once. Roughly 25% of the sample rests with the top ten. The sequencing sample was made of blood. The receptors were gathered from a man aged 35 to 55 in good health.

This clonotype showed up just a few times. This sequence joins TRBV20-1 and TRBJ2-1; 11 nucleotides line up with TRBD2. Trimming removed 3 bases from V and 2 bases from J; junction bases left unmatched: 3. The CDR3 is 15 amino acids. CDR1 and CDR2 from the germline V gene are DFQATT and SNEGSKA (reference sequence). The CDR3 protein is CSASPLAGAYNEQFF. The CDR3 DNA reads TGCAGTGCTAGTCCACTAGCGGGGGCCTACAATGAGCAGTTCTTC.

A few counts support this clonotype. The rearrangement links TRBV28 to TRBJ1-5, with no clear D. Germline CDR1 and CDR2: MDHEN and SYDVKM. The CDR3 totals 13 residues. V was pared by 8 bases and J by 6 bases, with 14 bases between. CDR3 region: CASLHPDGQPQHF. In DNA, the CDR3 is TGTGCCAGCCTACATCCCGATGGTCAGCCCCAGCATTTT.

V is TRBV27 and J is TRBJ1-5; 7 bases map to TRBD1. Germline V CDR1 and CDR2: MNHEY, SMNVEV (reference sequence). Trimming cost V 3 bases and J 2 bases; bases outside gene matches: 7. CDR3 length equals 16 residues. The CDR3 bases are TGTGCCAGCAGTTTGACAGGGATCATTCGCAATCAGCCCCAGCATTTT. Translated, it gives CASSLTGIIRNQPQHF.

The chain joins TRBV6-5 to TRBJ1-2; tentative D call: TRBD1 (5 bases). The V gene's germline CDR1 is MNHEY and CDR2 SVGAGI. The ends were cut back, 6 bases at V and 5 bases at J, with 10 bases in the middle. The CDR3 totals 12 residues. The CDR3 region has the DNA TGTGCCAGCAGGACAGTTCCTTATGGCTACACCTTC. Residues: CASRTVPYGYTF.

V is TRBV20-1 and J is TRBJ2-5; D is possibly TRBD1 (6 bases). CDR1 DFQATT and CDR2 SNEGSKA come from the germline V gene (reference sequence). The CDR3 is 13 residues long. Trimming left V 4 bases short and J 3 bases short, with 12 bases between. The CDR3 here is CSANRDTEETQYF. CDR3 in DNA: TGCAGTGCTAACCGGGACACCGAAGAGACCCAGTACTTC.

This clonotype was found a few times. The chain employs TRBV29-1 and TRBJ2-1; perhaps TRBD1 as D (6 bases). The V gene's germline CDR1 is SQVTM and CDR2 ANQGSEA. The germline V and J ends were trimmed by 7 bases and 2 bases, with 18 bases remaining between them. The CDR3 spans 15 residues. Here the CDR3 reads CSAALGARTYNEQFF. CDR3 nucleotide sequence: TGCAGCGCTGCTTTGGGGGCGCGAACCTACAATGAGCAGTTCTTC.

The rearrangement joins TRBV7-9 to TRBJ1-2; 8 positions match TRBD1. In germline, CDR1 is SEHNR, CDR2 FQNEAQ (reference sequence). The CDR3 length is 17 residues. Unmatched junction bases numbered 19, after V lost 5 bases and J lost 8 bases. CDR3 residues: CASSHPTTGQGERGYTF. CDR3 sequence (DNA): TGTGCCAGCAGCCACCCAACAACCGGACAGGGAGAAAGGGGCTACACCTTC.

The chain is built from TRBV7-9 and TRBJ2-3; no clear D gene. In germline, CDR1 is SEHNR, CDR2 FQNEAQ (reference sequence). The CDR3 runs 15 residues. Trimming stripped 5 bases from V and 1 base from J, with 13 bases between. CDR3 residues: CASSHDLYGTDTQYF. In DNA form, the CDR3 reads TGTGCCAGCAGCCATGATCTTTACGGCACAGATACGCAGTATTTT.

The genes are TRBV12-3 or TRBV12-4 and TRBJ2-3; D not resolved. There are 15 residues in the CDR3. The germline V and J ends were trimmed by 0 bases and 2 bases, with 9 bases remaining between them. In nucleotides, the CDR3 is TGTGCCAGCAGTTTAGCTGTTAGGATCACAGATACGCAGTATTTT. This sequence encodes CASSLAVRITDTQYF.

This rearrangement joins TRBV24-1 to TRBJ2-1; 9 positions match TRBD1. Germline trimming cut 11 bases from V and 6 bases from J; bases unmatched to any gene: 10. The CDR3 length is 14 residues. Germline CDR1 reads KGHDR; CDR2 reads SFDVKD. The CDR3 DNA is TGTGCCATTCCCGGGACAGGGACCCCCAATGAGCAGTTCTTC. Its protein is CAIPGTGTPNEQFF.